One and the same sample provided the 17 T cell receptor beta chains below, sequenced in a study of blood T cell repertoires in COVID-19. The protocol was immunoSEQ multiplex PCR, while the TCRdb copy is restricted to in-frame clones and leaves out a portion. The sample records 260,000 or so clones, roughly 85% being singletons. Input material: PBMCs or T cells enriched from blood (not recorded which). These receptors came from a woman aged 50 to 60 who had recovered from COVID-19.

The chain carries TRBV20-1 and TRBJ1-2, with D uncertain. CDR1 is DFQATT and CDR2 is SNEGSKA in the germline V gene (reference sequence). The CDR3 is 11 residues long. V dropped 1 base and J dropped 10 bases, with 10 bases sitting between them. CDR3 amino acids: CSARVKQTYTF. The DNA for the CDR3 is TGCAGTGCTAGAGTGAAACAGACCTACACCTTC.

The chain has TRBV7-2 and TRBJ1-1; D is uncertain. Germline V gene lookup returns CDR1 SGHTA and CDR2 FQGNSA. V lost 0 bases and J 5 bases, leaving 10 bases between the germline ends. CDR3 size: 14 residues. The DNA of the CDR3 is TGTGCCAGCAGCTTAGCTCGCACTACTACTGAAGCTTTCTTT. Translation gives CASSLARTTTEAFF.

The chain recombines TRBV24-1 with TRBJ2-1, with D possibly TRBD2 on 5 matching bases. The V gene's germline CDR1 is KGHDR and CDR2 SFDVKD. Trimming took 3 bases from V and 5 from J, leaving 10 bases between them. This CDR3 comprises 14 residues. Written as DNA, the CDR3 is TGTGCCACCAGTGATCGGACTGGACACAATGAGCAGTTCTTC. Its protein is CATSDRTGHNEQFF.

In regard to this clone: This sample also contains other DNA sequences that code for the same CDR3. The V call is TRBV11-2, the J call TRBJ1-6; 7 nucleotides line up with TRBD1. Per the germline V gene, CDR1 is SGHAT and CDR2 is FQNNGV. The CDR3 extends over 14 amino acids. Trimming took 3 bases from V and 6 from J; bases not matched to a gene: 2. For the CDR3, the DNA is TGTGCCAGCAGCTTGACAGGGAGTAATTCACCCCTCCACTTT. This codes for CASSLTGSNSPLHF.

In DNA, the CDR3 is TGTGCCAGCAGCCTACTCAGCGGGGGGGCTGACAATGAGCAGTTCTTC. It yields the protein CASSLLSGGADNEQFF. The chain links TRBV14 to TRBJ2-1; TRBD2 matches 10 bases. This CDR3 has 16 amino acids. V was pared by 4 bases and J by 5 bases, with 8 bases of the junction left unmatched. CDR1 is SGHDN and CDR2 is FVKESK in the germline V gene.

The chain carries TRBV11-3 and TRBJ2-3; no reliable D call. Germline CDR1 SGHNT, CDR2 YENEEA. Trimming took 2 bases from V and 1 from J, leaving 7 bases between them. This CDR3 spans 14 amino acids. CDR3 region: CASSLTQGTDTQYF. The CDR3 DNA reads TGTGCCAGCAGCTTAACACAAGGCACAGATACGCAGTATTTT.

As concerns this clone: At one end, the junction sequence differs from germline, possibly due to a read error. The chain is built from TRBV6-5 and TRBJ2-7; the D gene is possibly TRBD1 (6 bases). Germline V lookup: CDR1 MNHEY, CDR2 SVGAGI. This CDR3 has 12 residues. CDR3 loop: CASSDSTGAEYF. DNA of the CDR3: TGTGCCAGCAGTGACTCGACAGGTGCCGAGTACTTC.

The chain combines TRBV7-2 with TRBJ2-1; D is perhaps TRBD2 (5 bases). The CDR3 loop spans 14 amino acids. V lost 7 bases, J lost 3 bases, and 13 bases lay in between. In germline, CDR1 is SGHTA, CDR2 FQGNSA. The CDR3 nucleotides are TGTGCCAGCACCCCCGGGGTTAACTACAATGAGCAGTTCTTC. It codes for CASTPGVNYNEQFF.

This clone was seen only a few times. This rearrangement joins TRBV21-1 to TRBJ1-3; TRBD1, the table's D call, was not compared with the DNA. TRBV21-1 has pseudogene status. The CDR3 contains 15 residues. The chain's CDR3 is CASSKWGRQGNTIYF. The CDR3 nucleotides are TGTGCCAGCAGCAAATGGGGCAGACAGGGAAACACCATATATTTT.

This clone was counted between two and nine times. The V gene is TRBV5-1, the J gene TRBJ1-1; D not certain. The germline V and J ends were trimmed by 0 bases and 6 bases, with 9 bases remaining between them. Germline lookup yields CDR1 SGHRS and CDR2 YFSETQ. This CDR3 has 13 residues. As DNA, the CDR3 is TGCGCCAGCAGCTTGGTTGTTAGCGCTGAAGCTTTCTTT. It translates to CASSLVVSAEAFF.

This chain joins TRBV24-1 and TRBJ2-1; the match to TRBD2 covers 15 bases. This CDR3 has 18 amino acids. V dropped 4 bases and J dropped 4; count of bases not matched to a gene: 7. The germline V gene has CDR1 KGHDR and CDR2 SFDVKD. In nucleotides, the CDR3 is TGTGCCACCAGTGACAACCTGGGGACTAGCGGGGGGTACAATGAGCAGTTCTTC. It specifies CATSDNLGTSGGYNEQFF.

The CDR3 nucleotides are TGTGCCAGCAGCTTACAGGGATATTGGTGGACTGAAGCTTTCTTT. This gives the protein CASSLQGYWWTEAFF. J is TRBJ1-1 and V is TRBV7-7; D perhaps matches TRBD1 (5 bases). The CDR3 covers 15 residues. CDR1 and CDR2 from the germline V gene are SSHAT and FNYEAQ (reference sequence). V lost 2 bases, J lost 5 bases, and 15 bases lay in between.

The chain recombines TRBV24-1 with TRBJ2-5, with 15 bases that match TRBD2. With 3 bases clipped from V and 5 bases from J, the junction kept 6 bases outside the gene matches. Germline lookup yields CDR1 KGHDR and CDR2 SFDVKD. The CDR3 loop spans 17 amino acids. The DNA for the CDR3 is TGTGCCACCAGTGATCGGACTAGCGGGAGGGCCGTGGAGACCCAGTACTTC. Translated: CATSDRTSGRAVETQYF.

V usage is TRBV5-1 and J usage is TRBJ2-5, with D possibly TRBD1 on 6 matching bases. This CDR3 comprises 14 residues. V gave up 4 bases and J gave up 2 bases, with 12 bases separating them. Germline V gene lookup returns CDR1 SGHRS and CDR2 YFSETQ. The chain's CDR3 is CASSPSDRQETQYF. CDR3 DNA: TGCGCCAGCAGCCCATCGGACAGACAAGAGACCCAGTACTTC. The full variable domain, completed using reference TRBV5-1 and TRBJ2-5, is KAGVTQTPRYLIKTRGQQVTLSCSPISGHRSVSWYQQTPGQGLQFLFEYFSETQRNKGNFPGRFSGRQFSNSRSEMNVSTLELGDSALYLCASSPSDRQETQYFGPGTRLLVL.

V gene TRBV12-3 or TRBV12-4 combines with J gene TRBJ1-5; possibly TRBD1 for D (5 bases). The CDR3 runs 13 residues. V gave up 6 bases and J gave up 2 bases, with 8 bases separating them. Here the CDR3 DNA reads TGTGCCAGCAGCCGGGGGGGCAATCAGCCCCAGCATTTT. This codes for CASSRGGNQPQHF.

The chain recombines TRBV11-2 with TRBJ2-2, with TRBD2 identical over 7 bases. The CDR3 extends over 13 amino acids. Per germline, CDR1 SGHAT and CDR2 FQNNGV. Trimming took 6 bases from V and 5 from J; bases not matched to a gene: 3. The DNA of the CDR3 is TGTGCCAGCAGTTCGGGGGGTACCGGGGAGCTGTTTTTT. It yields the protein CASSSGGTGELFF. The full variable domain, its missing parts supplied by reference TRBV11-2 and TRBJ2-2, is EAGVAQSPRYKIIEKRQSVAFWCNPISGHATLYWYQQILGQGPKLLIQFQNNGVVDDSQLPKDRFSAERLKGVDSTLKIQPAKLEDSAVYLCASSSGGTGELFFGEGSRLTVL.

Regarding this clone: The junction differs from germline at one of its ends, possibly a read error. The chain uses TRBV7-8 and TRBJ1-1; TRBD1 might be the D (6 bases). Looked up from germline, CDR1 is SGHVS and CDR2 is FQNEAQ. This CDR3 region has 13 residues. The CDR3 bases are TGTGCCAGCAGCCTAGCAGGGGAACGGATTGCTTTCTTT. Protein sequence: CASSLAGERIAFF.